This TCR beta chain was documented in a study of blood T cell repertoires in COVID-19. Sequencing was performed with immunoSEQ multiplex PCR; in TCRdb, only in-frame clones are kept and a portion is missing. The top ten hold around 1.9% of the sample, which has 250,000 or so clones, 86% seen once. Participant age was roughly 18 to 90 years, and participants resided in 24 US areas. For recovered donors of Cohort 3, there were two negative PCRs, clearance, or symptom resolution. The receptor comes from a woman between 50 and 59 years old who had recovered from COVID-19. The material sequenced was PBMCs or T cells enriched from blood (not recorded which).

The CDR3 DNA reads TGTGCCAGTAGTATAGATCTGGAGACCGCTAACTATGGCTACACCTTC. It yields the protein CASSIDLETANYGYTF. The chain couples TRBV19 to TRBJ1-2, with D unresolved. V was pared by 0 bases and J by 0 bases, with 11 bases between. Germline CDR1 reads LNHDA; CDR2 reads SQIVND (reference sequence). There are 16 residues in the CDR3. Together with reference TRBV19 and TRBJ1-2, the CDR3 gives the full variable domain: DGGITQSPKYLFRKEGQNVTLSCEQNLNHDAMYWYRQDPGQGLRLIYYSQIVNDFQKGDIAEGYSVSREKKESFPLTVTSAQKNPTAFYLCASSIDLETANYGYTFGSGTRLTVV.